Detailed here is one TCR beta chain. Germline V gene lookup returns CDR1 SNHLY and CDR2 FYNNEI. J was trimmed by 6 bases and V by 6 bases; bases with no gene match: 10. The length of the CDR3 is 14 residues. Produced via immunoSEQ multiplex PCR; TCRdb's table is partial and in-frame only. The sample records 160,000 or so clones, over 75% being singletons. The entry originates in a study of blood T cell repertoires in COVID-19. The specimen sequenced was peripheral blood. The TCR originated in a human donor in a cohort sampled during active COVID-19. The chain recombines TRBV2 with TRBJ1-2, with 7 bases identical to TRBD1. As DNA, the CDR3 is TGTGCCAGCAGACTACCGGGACAGATTGATGGCTACACCTTC. As protein: CASRLPGQIDGYTF.